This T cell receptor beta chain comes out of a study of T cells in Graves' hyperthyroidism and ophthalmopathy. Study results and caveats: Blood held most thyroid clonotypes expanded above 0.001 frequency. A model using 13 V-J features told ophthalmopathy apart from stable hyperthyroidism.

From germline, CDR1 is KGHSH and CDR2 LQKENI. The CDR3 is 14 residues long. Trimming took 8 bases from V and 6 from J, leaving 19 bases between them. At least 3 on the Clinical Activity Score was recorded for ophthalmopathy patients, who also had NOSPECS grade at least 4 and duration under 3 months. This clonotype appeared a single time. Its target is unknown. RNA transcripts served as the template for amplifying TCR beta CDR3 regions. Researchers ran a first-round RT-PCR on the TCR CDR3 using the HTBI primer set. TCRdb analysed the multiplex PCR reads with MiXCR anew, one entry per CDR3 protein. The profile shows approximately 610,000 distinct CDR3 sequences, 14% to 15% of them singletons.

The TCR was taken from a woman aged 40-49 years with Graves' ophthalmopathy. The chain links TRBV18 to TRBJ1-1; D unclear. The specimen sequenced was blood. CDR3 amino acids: CASTLLQESAEAFF. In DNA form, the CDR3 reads TGTGCCAGCACACTTTTACAAGAGTCCGCTGAAGCTTTCTTT.